The clone carrying this TCR beta chain was recorded a few times. This entry comes from a study of T cells after yellow fever vaccination. Germline CDR1 and CDR2: KGHSH and LQKENI. Losses at the gene ends were 6 bases for V and 7 bases for J; bases not matched to a gene: 15. This CDR3 is built from 17 residues. Using its own MiXCR run on the 5' RACE reads, TCRdb lists one record per CDR3 protein. This table holds approximately 550,000 distinct CDR3 sequences, 15% to 20% found once. This TCR was sampled from a man aged 30 to 39 who received the YFV17D yellow fever vaccine. This chain connects TRBV18 to TRBJ2-1, with 10 bases aligning to TRBD2. The material was PBMCs, obtained 15 days after the yellow fever booster vaccination. CDR3 sequence: CASSLSPSGRAMNEQFF. CDR3 coding DNA: TGTGCCAGCTCGCTCTCCCCGAGCGGGAGGGCCATGAATGAGCAGTTCTTC.